What follows are 30 T cell receptor beta chains derived from one specimen sequenced in a study of T cells in Graves' hyperthyroidism and ophthalmopathy. RNA transcripts yielded amplified TCR beta CDR3 regions. The HTBI primer set served for first-round RT-PCR of the TCR CDR3. TCRdb reanalysed the multiplex PCR reads using MiXCR and keeps one entry per CDR3 protein. The table includes hundreds of thousands of distinct CDR3 sequences, 11% to 15% detected once. Sequencing used blood. The receptors originated from a woman under 30 with Graves' hyperthyroidism.

This clonotype was recorded at least ten times. This chain links TRBV30 with TRBJ1-4, with D maybe TRBD1 (5 bases). Germline CDR1 reads GTSNPN; CDR2 reads SVGIG (reference sequence). The CDR3 extends over 14 amino acids. V lost 0 bases and J 4 bases, leaving 9 bases between the germline ends. The CDR3 protein is CAWSVRGFNEKLFF. CDR3 DNA sequence: TGTGCCTGGAGTGTACGGGGCTTTAATGAAAAACTGTTTTTT.

This clonotype was counted many times. This sequence joins TRBV11-2 and TRBJ2-7; D is possibly TRBD2 (6 bases). Germline CDR1 reads SGHAT; CDR2 reads FQNNGV. CDR3 size: 14 residues. Trimming pared 8 bases from V and 0 bases from J, leaving 14 bases between. In DNA form, the CDR3 reads TGTGCCAGCGGCGGGACGGCCAGCTCCTACGAGCAGTACTTC. Translation gives CASGGTASSYEQYF.

This clonotype was found many times. The rearrangement joins TRBV7-8 to TRBJ1-5; D call uncertain. Trimming stripped 0 bases from V and 1 base from J, with 10 bases between. The CDR3 runs 16 residues. Germline loops: CDR1 SGHVS, CDR2 FQNEAQ. CDR3 DNA sequence: TGTGCCAGCAGCTTAGCCCCGGCGGGGAGCAATCAGCCCCAGCATTTT. This sequence encodes CASSLAPAGSNQPQHF.

The chain combines TRBV5-5 with TRBJ1-4, with D perhaps TRBD1 (6 bases). V was pared by 5 bases and J by 7 bases, with 12 bases between. In germline, CDR1 is SGHKS, CDR2 YYEKEE (reference sequence). The CDR3 is 13 amino acids. The CDR3 coding sequence is TGTGCCAGCAGACAGGGCCTGGGTGAAAAACTGTTTTTT. This gives the protein CASRQGLGEKLFF.

Only a few counts were recorded for this clonotype. The chain carries TRBV5-4 and TRBJ1-1; perhaps TRBD1 as D (6 bases). Germline CDR1 is SGHNT and CDR2 is YYREEE (reference sequence). CDR3 size: 14 residues. V was pared by 3 bases and J by 1 base, with 10 bases between. In DNA, the CDR3 is TGTGCCAGCAGCTCGCGGGACAAGAACACTGAAGCTTTCTTT. Translation gives CASSSRDKNTEAFF.

This clonotype came up many times. J is TRBJ2-3 and V is TRBV27; 14 positions match TRBD2. There are 16 residues in the CDR3. Germline V gene lookup returns CDR1 MNHEY and CDR2 SMNVEV (reference sequence). V was pared by 5 bases and J by 2 bases, with 3 bases of the junction left unmatched. CDR3 residues: CASSLTSGRVTDTQYF. The CDR3 DNA reads as TGTGCCAGCAGTCTGACTAGCGGGAGGGTCACAGATACGCAGTATTTT.

The rearrangement uses TRBV19 and TRBJ2-7, with a possible D match to TRBD2 (6 bases). The CDR3 consists of 13 residues. Trimming removed 2 bases at V and 7 bases at J, with 12 bases between. Looked up from germline, CDR1 is LNHDA and CDR2 is SQIVND (reference sequence). In DNA form, the CDR3 reads TGTGCCAGTAGTATAACTCGGGACTTAGAGCAGTACTTC. Translating gives CASSITRDLEQYF.

Many counts were recorded for this clonotype. The V gene is TRBV7-2, the J gene TRBJ2-3; the D is unclear. The CDR3 sequence is 13 residues long. Deletions cut 7 bases from V and 0 bases from J, with 8 bases between. Germline assignment: CDR1 SGHTA and CDR2 FQGNSA. The CDR3 region has the DNA TGTGCCAGCACCCAAGGGAGCACAGATACGCAGTATTTT. As protein: CASTQGSTDTQYF. Drawing the rest from reference TRBV7-2 and TRBJ2-3, the complete variable domain is GAGVSQSPSNKVTEKGKDVELRCDPISGHTALYWYRQSLGQGLEFLIYFQGNSAPDKSGLPSDRFSAERTGGSVSTLTIQRTQQEDSAVYLCASTQGSTDTQYFGPGTRLTVL.

V usage is TRBV19 and J usage is TRBJ1-3; D gene ambiguous. This CDR3 spans 15 amino acids. Germline V gene sequence: CDR1 LNHDA, CDR2 SQIVND (reference sequence). The V end lost 3 bases, the J end lost 0 bases, and 9 bases lay between the germline ends. CDR3 bases: TGTGCCAGTAGTATGGTCGGGATCTCTGGAAACACCATATATTTT. Amino acid sequence: CASSMVGISGNTIYF.

The chain is built from TRBV9 and TRBJ1-5; D unclear. The CDR3 totals 13 residues. Per germline, CDR1 SGDLS and CDR2 YYNGEE. V was pared by 1 base and J by 7 bases, with 9 bases between. The CDR3 DNA reads TGTGCCAGCAGCGTAAGCGTGGGACAGCCCCAGCATTTT. Translated: CASSVSVGQPQHF.

Many counts were recorded for this clonotype. This chain joins TRBV12-3 or TRBV12-4 and TRBJ2-2; D might be TRBD2 (5 bases). V was trimmed by 5 bases and J by 5 bases, leaving 18 bases between them. This CDR3 is 16 amino acids long. For the CDR3, the DNA is TGTGCCAGCAGTGGCACCTACACCGCGGGTACCGGGGAGCTGTTTTTT. Translating it yields CASSGTYTAGTGELFF.

This clonotype was counted ten times or more. The chain's CDR3 is CASSFSGGAFF. The DNA for the CDR3 is TGTGCCAGCAGTTTCTCGGGGGGAGCTTTCTTT. V and J are TRBV28 and TRBJ1-1; a weak D match, TRBD1 (5 bases). V was shortened by 3 bases and J by 10 bases, with 9 bases between the two germline ends. Per the germline V gene, CDR1 is MDHEN and CDR2 is SYDVKM. This CDR3 has 11 amino acids.

This clonotype appeared many times. The chain links TRBV28 to TRBJ2-1; 8 nucleotides line up with TRBD2. V gave up 8 bases and J gave up 1 base; unmatched junction bases: 19. In germline, CDR1 is MDHEN, CDR2 SYDVKM. The CDR3 loop spans 19 amino acids. As DNA, the CDR3 is TGTGCCAGCGGGTCCTATCAAAGCTCTCAGCGGGGGTCCTACAATGAGCAGTTCTTC. Encoded protein: CASGSYQSSQRGSYNEQFF.

A remark on this clonotype: It may be a read error: a sequence one base away is much more abundant. This chain uses TRBV6-9 with TRBJ2-1; D remains unclear. Germline V gene lookup returns CDR1 MNHGY and CDR2 SVAAGI. CDR3 length equals 13 residues. The CDR3 region is CSSSYMTVNEQFF. CDR3 sequence (DNA): TGTTCCAGCAGTTACATGACTGTCAATGAGCAGTTCTTC.

The rearrangement links TRBV2 to TRBJ2-1; D ambiguous. Trimming left V 3 bases short and J 9 bases short, with 12 bases between. The length of the CDR3 is 13 residues. Looked up from germline, CDR1 is SNHLY and CDR2 is FYNNEI. The CDR3 spells CASSDPYPTEQFF. The CDR3, as DNA: TGTGCCAGCAGTGATCCCTATCCGACTGAGCAGTTCTTC.

This clonotype was seen repeatedly, ten times or more. The CDR3 region is CASSREPGPHIYF. CDR3 DNA: TGTGCCAGCTCACGCGAACCCGGGCCCCACATATATTTT. The J gene is TRBJ1-3, the V gene TRBV18; D remains unclear. The CDR3 contains 13 residues. CDR1 and CDR2 (germline): KGHSH, LQKENI. V lost 4 bases to trimming and J lost 12 bases, with 16 bases between them.

The CDR3 sequence is CASSYSTGASYEQFF. The CDR3 DNA reads as TGTGCCAGCAGTTACTCGACGGGTGCTTCCTACGAGCAGTTCTTC. The chain combines TRBV6-6 with TRBJ2-7; no definite D call. The last part of the DNA fits TRBJ2-1 better; the J call may be wrong. The CDR3 is 15 amino acids. Germline CDR1 is MNHNY and CDR2 is SVGAGI (reference sequence).

V gene TRBV6-2 or TRBV6-3 combines with J gene TRBJ2-1, with 10 bases identical to TRBD2. Germline CDR1 and CDR2: MNHEY and SVGEGT. With 4 bases clipped from V and 8 bases from J, the junction kept 11 bases outside the gene matches. The CDR3 sequence is 16 residues long. CDR3 protein: CASSSLLAGMGDEQFF. The CDR3 nucleotides read TGTGCCAGCAGTTCTTTACTAGCGGGAATGGGTGATGAGCAGTTCTTC.

This clonotype occurred many times. This sequence joins TRBV28 and TRBJ1-3; D is unresolved. The CDR3 is 15 residues long. Trimming took 1 base from V and 0 from J, leaving 7 bases between them. Germline V gives CDR1 MDHEN, CDR2 SYDVKM. CDR3 amino acids: CASSLFLSSGNTIYF. CDR3 DNA sequence: TGTGCCAGCAGTTTATTTCTGAGCTCTGGAAACACCATATATTTT.

This clonotype has ten or more counts. The chain uses TRBV20-1 and TRBJ1-5; TRBD1 aligns across 10 bases. Germline CDR1 DFQATT, CDR2 SNEGSKA (reference sequence). V dropped 5 bases and J dropped 4; count of bases not matched to a gene: 11. The CDR3 loop spans 16 amino acids. Here the CDR3 reads CSASRGGQGRNQPQHF. CDR3 nucleotide sequence: TGCAGTGCTTCCCGGGGGGGACAGGGGAGAAATCAGCCCCAGCATTTT.

The chain links TRBV5-6 to TRBJ2-2; no definite D call. V lost 3 bases and J 0 bases, leaving 18 bases between the germline ends. Germline values: CDR1 SGHDT, CDR2 YYEEEE. This CDR3 has 18 residues. Here the CDR3 reads CASSYRFKLGANTGELFF. The CDR3 DNA follows: TGTGCCAGCAGCTATCGGTTTAAGCTCGGAGCGAACACCGGGGAGCTGTTTTTT.

This clonotype occurred many times. J is TRBJ2-7 and V is TRBV13; a possible D gene is TRBD1 (6 bases). Looked up from germline, CDR1 is PRHDT and CDR2 is FYEKMQ (reference sequence). The CDR3 contains 15 residues. V lost 7 bases and J 5 bases, leaving 21 bases between the germline ends. The CDR3 nucleotides read TGTGCCAGCAACCTAAGAGGGGGTGGCGACCACGAGCAGTACTTC. It yields the protein CASNLRGGGDHEQYF.

CDR3 protein: CSARTSGAPNEQFF. The DNA of the CDR3 is TGCAGTGCTAGGACTAGCGGGGCCCCCAATGAGCAGTTCTTC. This sequence joins TRBV20-1 and TRBJ2-1; the match to TRBD2 covers 11 bases. Germline V lookup: CDR1 DFQATT, CDR2 SNEGSKA (reference sequence). This CDR3 region has 14 residues. The trim removed 3 bases at V and 6 bases at J, leaving 4 bases unmatched.

The rearrangement uses TRBV6-4 and TRBJ2-3; D gene uncertain. This CDR3 is 13 amino acids long. Germline CDR1 and CDR2: MRHNA and SNTAGT. V dropped 1 base and J dropped 6 bases, with 8 bases sitting between them. CDR3 region: CASSDLISDTQYF. The CDR3, as DNA: TGTGCCAGCAGTGACTTGATCTCCGATACGCAGTATTTT.

This clonotype was detected ten times or more. The genes are TRBV2 and TRBJ1-5, with a weak D call TRBD1 (5 bases). CDR1 SNHLY and CDR2 FYNNEI come from the germline V gene. Trimming took 6 bases from V and 6 from J, leaving 9 bases between them. The CDR3 extends over 12 amino acids. The CDR3 coding sequence is TGTGCCAGCAGCTCCAGGGTTCAGCCCCAGCATTTT. Its translation: CASSSRVQPQHF.

This clonotype was recorded many times. This chain uses TRBV30 with TRBJ2-6, with D unclear. Looked up from germline, CDR1 is GTSNPN and CDR2 is SVGIG (reference sequence). Trimming shortened V by 2 bases and J by 3 bases, and 14 bases separated the two germline ends. The CDR3 totals 16 residues. CDR3 DNA sequence: TGTGCCTGGAGTAGGGCTCCAGGAAGTGGGGCCAACGTCCTGACTTTC. Translating it yields CAWSRAPGSGANVLTF.

This clonotype was detected ten times or more. The chain recombines TRBV28 with TRBJ1-6, with TRBD1 matching over 7 bases. The CDR3 consists of 12 residues. J lost 9 bases, V lost 6 bases, and 2 bases had no gene match. Germline values: CDR1 MDHEN, CDR2 SYDVKM. CDR3 nucleotides: TGTGCCAGCAGCCGACAGGGTTCACCCCTCCACTTT. Translation gives CASSRQGSPLHF.

This chain uses TRBV12-3 or TRBV12-4 with TRBJ2-1; TRBD1 matches 7 bases. Trimming took 4 bases from V and 0 from J; bases not matched to a gene: 9. This CDR3 contains 17 residues. The chain's CDR3 is CASSSPRQGSSYNEQFF. The CDR3 region has the DNA TGTGCCAGCAGTTCCCCAAGACAGGGTAGCTCCTACAATGAGCAGTTCTTC.

CDR3 nucleotide sequence: TGCGCCAGCAGCCAAGATCCCCCGGGGCGCAGTTATGAAAAACTGTTTTTT. As protein: CASSQDPPGRSYEKLFF. V is TRBV4-1 and J is TRBJ1-4; TRBD1 is a possible D gene (5 bases). V was shortened by 0 bases and J by 6 bases, with 17 bases between the two germline ends. This CDR3 has 17 residues. The germline V gene encodes CDR1 MGHRA and CDR2 YSYEKL.

A word on this clonotype: This may be a read error: a much more frequent sequence differs by one nucleotide. The chain combines TRBV10-3 with TRBJ2-1; 10 nucleotides align to TRBD1. Trimming removed 4 bases from V and 0 bases from J; junction bases left unmatched: 3. Germline V lookup: CDR1 ENHRY, CDR2 SYGVKD. There are 16 residues in the CDR3. This chain's CDR3 is CAISARTGGSYNEQFF. CDR3 in DNA: TGTGCCATCAGTGCCCGGACAGGGGGCTCCTACAATGAGCAGTTCTTC.